This TCR beta chain derives from a study of T cell changes during pregnancy in multiple sclerosis (dated by TCRdb to the late 2010s). General notes on the study: The study looked at changes in the T cell repertoire across pregnancy in women with multiple sclerosis.

Clipping removes 0 bases from V and 6 bases from J, with 14 as the unmatched junction base count. The CDR3 measures 19 amino acids from cysteine to phenylalanine. Just CDR3 DNA is preserved here, 57 bases in frame from base 1. On this clone: What antigen it recognizes has not been identified. No much larger clonotype is one base removed from it; base qualities were not supplied.

The library was built by means of the immunoSEQ multiplex PCR assay. Here the immuneACCESS table is served through TCRdb, limited to in-frame sequences with V and J called. Missing clones are a known gap in these copies; in checked studies unresolved V genes cover under half, and the rest lacks a known reason. Across this sample there are around 10,000 clones, with approximately 83% seen only once. The ten most abundant clones make up under 20% of the sample. Here the chain combines TRBV23-1 and TRBJ2-7, with 13 bases in between that match TRBD2. TRBV23-1 is filed as an ORF, its function uncertain. The TCR originated in a female donor in good health, enrolled as a control in a pregnancy study. The specimen was CD8+ T cells from peripheral blood mononuclear cells, collected in the third trimester of pregnancy. This receptor carries the CDR3 CASSQSGWGLAGPGFEQYF. The DNA sequence is given as TGCGCCAGCAGTCAATCGGGGTGGGGACTAGCGGGGCCGGGATTCGAGCAGTACTTC.